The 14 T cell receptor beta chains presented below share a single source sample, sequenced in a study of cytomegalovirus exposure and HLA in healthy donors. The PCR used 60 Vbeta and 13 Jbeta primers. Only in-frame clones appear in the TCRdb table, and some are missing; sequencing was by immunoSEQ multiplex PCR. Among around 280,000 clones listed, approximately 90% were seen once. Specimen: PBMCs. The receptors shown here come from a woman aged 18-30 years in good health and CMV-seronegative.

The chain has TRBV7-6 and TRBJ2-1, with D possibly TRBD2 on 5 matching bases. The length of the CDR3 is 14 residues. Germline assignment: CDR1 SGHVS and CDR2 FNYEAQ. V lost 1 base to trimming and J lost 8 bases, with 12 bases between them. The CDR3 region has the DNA TGTGCCAGCAGCTTAGGCGGGCCTTTGGATGAGCAGTTCTTC. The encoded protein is CASSLGGPLDEQFF.

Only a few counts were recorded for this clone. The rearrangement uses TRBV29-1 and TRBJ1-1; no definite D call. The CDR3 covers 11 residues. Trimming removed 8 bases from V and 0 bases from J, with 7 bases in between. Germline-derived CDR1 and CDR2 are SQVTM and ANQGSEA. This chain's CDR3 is CSYTLNTEAFF. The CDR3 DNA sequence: TGCAGCTACACACTGAACACTGAAGCTTTCTTT. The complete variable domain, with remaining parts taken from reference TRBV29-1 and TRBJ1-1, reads SAVISQKPSRDICQRGTSLTIQCQVDSQVTMMFWYRQQPGQSLTLIATANQGSEATYESGFVIDKFPISRPNLTFSTLTVSNMSPEDSSIYLCSYTLNTEAFFGQGTRLTVV.

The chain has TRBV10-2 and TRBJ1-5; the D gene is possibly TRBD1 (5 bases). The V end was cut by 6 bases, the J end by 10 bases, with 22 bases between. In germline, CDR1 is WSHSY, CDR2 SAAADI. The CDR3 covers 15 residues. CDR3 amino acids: CASRDDDRQISPQHF. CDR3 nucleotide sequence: TGCGCCAGCAGGGACGACGACAGACAAATCAGCCCCCAGCATTTT.

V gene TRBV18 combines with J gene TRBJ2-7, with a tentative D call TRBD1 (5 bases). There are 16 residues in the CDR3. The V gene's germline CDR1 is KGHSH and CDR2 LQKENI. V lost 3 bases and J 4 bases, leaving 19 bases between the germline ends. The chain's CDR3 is CASSPPFVGEKYEQYF. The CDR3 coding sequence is TGTGCCAGCTCACCCCCTTTTGTAGGGGAAAAATACGAGCAGTACTTC.

CDR3 sequence (DNA): TGCGCCAGCAGCTTGATCGGCACGGAGCTGGCAGATACGCAGTATTTT. Its protein is CASSLIGTELADTQYF. The chain joins TRBV5-1 to TRBJ2-3; D remains ambiguous. In germline, CDR1 is SGHRS, CDR2 YFSETQ. The CDR3 extends over 16 amino acids. V was pared by 1 base and J by 4 bases, with 16 bases between.

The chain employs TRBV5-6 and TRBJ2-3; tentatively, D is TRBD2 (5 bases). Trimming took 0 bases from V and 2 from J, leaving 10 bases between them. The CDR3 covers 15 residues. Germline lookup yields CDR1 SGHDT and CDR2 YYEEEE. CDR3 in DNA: TGTGCCAGCAGCTTGGTGTCAGACTACACAGATACGCAGTATTTT. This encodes CASSLVSDYTDTQYF. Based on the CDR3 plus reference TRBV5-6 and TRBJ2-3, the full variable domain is DAGVTQSPTHLIKTRGQQVTLRCSPKSGHDTVSWYQQALGQGPQFIFQYYEEEERQRGNFPDRFSGHQFPNYSSELNVNALLLGDSALYLCASSLVSDYTDTQYFGPGTRLTVL.

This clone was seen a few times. The CDR3 DNA follows: TGTGCCAGCAGTGATGGCCGCTCTGGAAACACCATATATTTT. It yields the protein CASSDGRSGNTIYF. The rearrangement uses TRBV6-5 and TRBJ1-3; D gene uncertain. Per germline, CDR1 MNHEY and CDR2 SVGAGI. The CDR3 sequence is 14 residues long. Deletions cut 5 bases from V and 0 bases from J, with 8 bases between.

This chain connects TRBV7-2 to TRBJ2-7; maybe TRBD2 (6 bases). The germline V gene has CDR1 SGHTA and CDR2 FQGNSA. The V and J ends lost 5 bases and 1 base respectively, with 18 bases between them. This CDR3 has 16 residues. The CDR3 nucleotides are TGTGCCAGCAGCGTGGCGACTAGTTTCGCATCCTACGAGCAGTACTTC. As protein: CASSVATSFASYEQYF.

The CDR3 nucleotides read TGTGCCAGCAGTTCCCTGGGCGGGGGGGGAGATACGCAGTATTTT. Its translation is CASSSLGGGGDTQYF. This chain connects TRBV6-5 to TRBJ2-3, with TRBD2 matching 9 bases. The J segment lost 5 bases and the V segment lost 4 bases, leaving 7 bases of the junction unmatched. The CDR3 is made up of 15 amino acids. Germline assignment: CDR1 MNHEY and CDR2 SVGAGI.

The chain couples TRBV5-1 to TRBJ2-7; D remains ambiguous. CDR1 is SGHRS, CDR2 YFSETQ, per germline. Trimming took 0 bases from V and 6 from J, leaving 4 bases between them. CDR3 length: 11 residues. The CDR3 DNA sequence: TGCGCCAGCAGCTTGGAGCTCGAGCAGTACTTC. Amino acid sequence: CASSLELEQYF.

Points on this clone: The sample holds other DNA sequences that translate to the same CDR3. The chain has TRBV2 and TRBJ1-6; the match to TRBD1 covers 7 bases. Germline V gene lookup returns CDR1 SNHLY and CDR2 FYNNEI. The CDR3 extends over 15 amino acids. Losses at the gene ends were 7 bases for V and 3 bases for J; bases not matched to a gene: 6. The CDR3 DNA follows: TGTGCCAGCATTCCGGGACAGCACTATAATTCACCCCTCCACTTT. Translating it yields CASIPGQHYNSPLHF.

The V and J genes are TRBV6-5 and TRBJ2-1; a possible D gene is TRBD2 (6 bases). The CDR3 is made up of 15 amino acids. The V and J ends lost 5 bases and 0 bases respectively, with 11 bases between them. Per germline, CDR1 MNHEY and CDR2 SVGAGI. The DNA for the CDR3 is TGTGCCAGCAGTGCCCCCGGGGGCTCCTACAATGAGCAGTTCTTC. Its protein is CASSAPGGSYNEQFF.

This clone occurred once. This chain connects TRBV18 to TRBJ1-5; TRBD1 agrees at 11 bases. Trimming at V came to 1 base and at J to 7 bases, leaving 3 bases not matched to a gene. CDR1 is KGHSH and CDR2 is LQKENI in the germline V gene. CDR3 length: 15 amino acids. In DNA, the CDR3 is TGTGCCAGCTCACCACGGGGACAGGGGGACCAGCCCCAGCATTTT. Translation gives CASSPRGQGDQPQHF.

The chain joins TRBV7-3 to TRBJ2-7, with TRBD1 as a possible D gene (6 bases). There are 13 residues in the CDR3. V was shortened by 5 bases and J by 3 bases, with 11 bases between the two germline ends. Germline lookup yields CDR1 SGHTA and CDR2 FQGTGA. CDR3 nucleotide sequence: TGTGCCAGCAGCCCGACAGGATTCTACGAGCAGTACTTC. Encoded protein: CASSPTGFYEQYF.